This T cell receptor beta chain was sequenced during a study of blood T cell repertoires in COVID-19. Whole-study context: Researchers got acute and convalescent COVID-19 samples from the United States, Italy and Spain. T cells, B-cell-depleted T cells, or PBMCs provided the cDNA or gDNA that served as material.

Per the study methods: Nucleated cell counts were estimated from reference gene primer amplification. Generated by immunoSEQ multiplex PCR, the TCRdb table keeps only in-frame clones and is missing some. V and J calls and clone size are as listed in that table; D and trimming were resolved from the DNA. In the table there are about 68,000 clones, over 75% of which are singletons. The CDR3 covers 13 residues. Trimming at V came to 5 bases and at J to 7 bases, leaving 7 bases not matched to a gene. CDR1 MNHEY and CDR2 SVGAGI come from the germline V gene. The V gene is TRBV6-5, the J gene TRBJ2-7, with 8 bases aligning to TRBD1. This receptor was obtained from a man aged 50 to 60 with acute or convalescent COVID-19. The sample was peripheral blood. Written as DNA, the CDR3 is TGTGCCAGCAGTCGGGGACAGGAGAAAGAGCAGTACTTC. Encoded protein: CASSRGQEKEQYF.